Sequencing of this TCR beta chain was carried out in a study of T-cell memory formation after mild COVID-19. TCRdb re-called the 5' RACE reads through MiXCR, storing one row per CDR3 protein. The table lists 180,000 or so distinct CDR3 sequences, 11% of them singletons, with less than 4% in the top ten. The CDR3 runs 16 residues. The J segment lost 1 base and the V segment lost 4 bases, leaving 6 bases of the junction unmatched. Per the germline V gene, CDR1 is SEHNR and CDR2 is FQNEAQ (reference sequence). Input material: PBMCs or a T cell subset sorted from them (not recorded which). The receptor comes from a man younger than 35 who had mild COVID-19 (a few samples of this study predate the infection). Cell type and time point are not known. This chain links TRBV7-9 with TRBJ2-3; TRBD2 matches at 9 bases. The CDR3 is CASSSLAGARTDTQYF. The CDR3, as DNA: TGTGCCAGCAGCTCTTTAGCGGGGGCCCGCACAGATACGCAGTATTTT.